This T cell receptor (beta chain) was recorded in a study of control samples from healthy donors and cancer patients. The V end was cut by 0 bases, the J end by 2 bases, with 8 bases between. CDR1 LGHNA and CDR2 YSLEER come from the germline V gene. There are 15 residues in the CDR3. Here immunoSEQ multiplex PCR was the method, and the copy in TCRdb shows in-frame clones only, minus some. The sample consists of roughly 170,000 clones, roughly 95% of them appearing once. The V and J genes are TRBV4-3 and TRBJ2-1; maybe TRBD2 (5 bases). The clonotype comes from a woman aged 55-75 years in good health. Material for sequencing was blood. The CDR3 DNA follows: TGCGCCAGCAGCCAAGAAGAGGGCCCCTACAATGAGCAGTTCTTC. Protein product: CASSQEEGPYNEQFF.